This T cell receptor beta chain was obtained from a study of blood T cells in healthy people across ages (dated by TCRdb to between 2014 and 2016). General notes on the study: In model experiments, roughly one uniquely barcoded TCR beta cDNA molecule per two T cells was captured by template switching. Donors were grouped into four age groups: young (average approximately 15 years), middle-aged (over 35), aged (about 60) and long-lived (around 82). Using the same blood draw, the study looked at two additional independent replicas of 1 million unique cDNA reads for two donors, one aged 18 to 30 and the other aged 80 or older. To avoid experimental bias, donors of different ages were randomly spread across the sequencing lanes. To track age-related changes in TCR beta repertoire diversity, the study relied on deep sequencing normalized with unique cDNA molecular identifiers.

Preparation of the library involved 5' RACE. The data were produced on an Illumina HiSeq 2500. The second PCR ran for about 7 to 11 cycles and used a J-beta primer mix along with a sample-barcoded 5' primer. A unique molecular identifier was introduced onto each TCR beta cDNA molecule by a template-switch 5' adaptor carrying 12 random nucleotides. Each sample yielded at least 3 million CDR3-containing paired-end reads. All of the RNA was converted into first-strand cDNA using the Mint cDNA synthesis kit, with a TRBC-specific oligonucleotide serving as the primer. All cDNA was treated with uracil-DNA glycosylase and then went through a first 18-cycle PCR with the universal primers M1SS and BC2_uni_R. The study's own analysis went as follows. Normalization of each sample was performed by random selection of 1 million high-quality reads, each carrying a distinct molecular identifier. Reads with shared molecular identifiers were discarded instead of being binned into consensus sequences. MiTCR, run with a Q25 quality threshold and the strictest error-elimination algorithm, handled CDR3 identification, clonotype clustering and error correction. A nonparametric unseen species model with Euler transformation was used to estimate lower-bound total TCR beta diversity. TCRdb reprocessing: public reads trimmed at Q25 with fastp, clones called with MiXCR, in-frame beta chains kept. Rows with a matching CDR3 protein are joined into one entry that keeps the most common DNA and genes. TCRdb's processing, not the authors' own work, is the source of the V and J calls. This sample comprises 1.5 million to 2 million distinct CDR3 sequences, about 49% of them detected only once. The ten largest clones add up to approximately 2.1% of the sample.

Beyond this particular receptor, the publication reports: A strong correlation was found between observed TCR beta diversity and the percentage of naive T cells measured by flow cytometry. Since profiling was done on bulk unsorted PBMCs, naive and antigen-experienced compartments could not be conclusively compared. Because the CMV infection status of the donors was unknown, age-related changes in expanded clonotypes may potentially have been confounded. As age increased, observed TCR beta diversity per million T cells dropped in a roughly linear way, and a significant reduction was already evident by age 40. Estimates of total diversity based on one million sequenced T cells were regarded as lower bounds and as underestimates. Compared with the aged group, more naive CD4+ T cells, fewer expanded clones and increased TCR diversity were shown by the long-lived group, suggesting age selection.

Relative to its sample, this clonotype is medium-sized (0.01 to 0.1%). Its antigen is currently not known. A read error is possible here, since a much larger clone lies one base away. Trimming at the junction amounts to 4 bases on V and 11 bases on J, and the germline ends lie 20 bases apart. In the germline V gene, CDR1 corresponds to MDHEN and CDR2 to SYDVKM. From the cysteine up to the phenylalanine, the CDR3 has a length of 14 residues. Left in the record is the CDR3 DNA by itself, 42 bases read in frame from the first base. The roughly 38 donors, aged roughly 6 to 100 years, were systemically healthy Caucasian individuals from Russia. Approximately 9 milliliters of peripheral blood were collected from each donor into EDTA-treated Vacutainer tubes. Ficoll-Paque density-gradient centrifugation was used to isolate PBMCs, with at least 6.5 million per sample. Total RNA was extracted from PBMCs with Trizol reagent, with at least 5 micrograms obtained per sample. For every donor, an aliquot of PBMCs went through flow cytometry to measure the percentages of naive CD45RAhigh/CD27high T cells.

This chain joins TRBV28 to TRBJ2-5, and the D gene may be TRBD2, 7 bases matching. The sequence derives from a middle-aged woman in good health. The material sequenced was blood. The bases read TGTGCCAGCAGTTCTACAGGGACTATTGATGAGCAGTACTTC. Its protein is CASSSTGTIDEQYF. When the CDR3 is completed using the reference TRBV28 and TRBJ2-5 genes on either side, the full variable domain is DVKVTQSSRYLVKRTGEKVFLECVQDMDHENMFWYRQDPGLGLRLIYFSYDVKMKEKGDIPEGYSVSREKKERFSLILESASTNQTSMYLCASSSTGTIDEQYFGPGTRLLVL.